This entry lists 20 T cell receptor beta chains sequenced from one sample in a study of blood T cell repertoires in COVID-19. TCRdb's table, derived via immunoSEQ multiplex PCR, lists solely in-frame clones and lacks some. The sample lists more than 300,000 clones, around 84% occurring once. Sequenced material: PBMCs or T cells enriched from blood (not recorded which). The receptors stem from a woman younger than 30 who had recovered from COVID-19.

This clone has only one observation. The chain couples TRBV15 to TRBJ1-1; tentatively, D is TRBD1 (6 bases). The CDR3 runs 16 residues. Trimming cost V 1 base and J 1 base, with 13 bases left between them. Per the germline V gene, CDR1 is LNHNV and CDR2 is YYDKDF (reference sequence). The CDR3 DNA reads as TGTGCCACCAGCAGAGGACAGGACAGAAGGAACACTGAAGCTTTCTTT. Translation: CATSRGQDRRNTEAFF.

The V call is TRBV7-2, the J call TRBJ2-3; 10 bases are shared with TRBD2. Germline lookup yields CDR1 SGHTA and CDR2 FQGNSA. The CDR3 is made up of 15 amino acids. Unmatched junction bases numbered 6, after V lost 3 bases and J lost 6 bases. In DNA, the CDR3 is TGTGCCAGCAGCTTGCAACTAGCGGGGACGGATACGCAGTATTTT. Translating gives CASSLQLAGTDTQYF.

The gene calls are TRBV5-4 and TRBJ2-3; D is unclear. Trimming took off 1 base at V and 0 bases at J, with 9 bases between the two ends. Germline assignment: CDR1 SGHNT and CDR2 YYREEE (reference sequence). This CDR3 region has 15 residues. The CDR3 region has the DNA TGTGCCAGCAGCTTGACACAGTCTAGCACAGATACGCAGTATTTT. This encodes CASSLTQSSTDTQYF.

The chain uses TRBV5-4 and TRBJ2-7, with no clear D. V was trimmed by 4 bases and J by 2 bases, leaving 10 bases between them. The germline gives CDR1 SGHNT, CDR2 YYREEE (reference sequence). There are 13 residues in the CDR3. CDR3 DNA sequence: TGTGCCAGCAGCCTCCCACGGGCCTACGAGCAGTACTTC. Translated, it gives CASSLPRAYEQYF.

This clone came up once. The chain combines TRBV15 with TRBJ2-2, with D tentatively TRBD2 (5 bases). This CDR3 comprises 13 residues. The germline V and J ends were trimmed by 1 base and 6 bases, with 6 bases remaining between them. The germline gives CDR1 LNHNV, CDR2 YYDKDF (reference sequence). DNA of the CDR3: TGTGCCACCAGCAGAGGGGGAGCCGGGGAGCTGTTTTTT. Encoded protein: CATSRGGAGELFF.

This sequence joins TRBV6-5 and TRBJ1-2; D uncertain. The length of the CDR3 is 13 residues. The germline V and J ends were trimmed by 3 bases and 4 bases, with 9 bases remaining between them. Germline V gene sequence: CDR1 MNHEY, CDR2 SVGAGI. The CDR3 coding sequence is TGTGCCAGCAGTTATCTTGGCGGCTATGGCTACACCTTC. Amino acid sequence: CASSYLGGYGYTF.

The V call is TRBV25-1, the J call TRBJ1-2; weak D call: TRBD1 (5 bases). V lost 3 bases and J 4 bases, leaving 9 bases between the germline ends. Germline loops: CDR1 MGHDK, CDR2 SYGVNS. There are 13 residues in the CDR3. CDR3 DNA sequence: TGTGCCAGCAGTGATTGGACATTCTATGGCTACACCTTC. This gives the protein CASSDWTFYGYTF.

The chain carries TRBV11-2 and TRBJ1-4; D unclear. V was clipped by 1 base and J by 0 bases, with 12 bases between them. Germline V gives CDR1 SGHAT, CDR2 FQNNGV. This CDR3 is built from 17 residues. The CDR3 DNA reads TGTGCCAGCAGCTTAGGCATATTAGTTGCAACTAATGAAAAACTGTTTTTT. It encodes CASSLGILVATNEKLFF.

This CDR3 reads CASSPVSGIQETQYF. CDR3 bases: TGTGCCAGCTCACCAGTTAGCGGGATCCAAGAGACCCAGTACTTC. The chain recombines TRBV18 with TRBJ2-5; 8 bases match TRBD2. This CDR3 comprises 15 residues. Looked up from germline, CDR1 is KGHSH and CDR2 is LQKENI. Losses at the gene ends were 2 bases for V and 1 base for J; bases not matched to a gene: 3. Complete variable domain (other parts from reference TRBV18 and TRBJ2-5): NAGVMQNPRHLVRRRGQEARLRCSPMKGHSHVYWYRQLPEEGLKFMVYLQKENIIDESGMPKERFSAEFPKEGPSILRIQQVVRGDSAAYFCASSPVSGIQETQYFGPGTRLLVL.

V and J are TRBV6-5 and TRBJ1-2; TRBD1 might be the D (5 bases). With 0 bases removed from V and 5 bases from J, the gap between germline ends came to 16 bases. Germline V gene data show CDR1 as MNHEY and CDR2 as SVGAGI. CDR3 length: 16 amino acids. The CDR3 DNA sequence: TGTGCCAGCAGTTACTCGACTGCTGGGCAGGGATATGGCTACACCTTC. Amino acids: CASSYSTAGQGYGYTF.

The chain recombines TRBV9 with TRBJ2-3, with 8 bases fitting TRBD2. The length of the CDR3 is 16 residues. Germline CDR1 and CDR2: SGDLS and YYNGEE. V lost 2 bases and J lost 0; bases outside the gene matches: 5. For the CDR3, the DNA is TGTGCCAGCAGCGTTTGGAGCGGGGGAAGCACAGATACGCAGTATTTT. Its translation is CASSVWSGGSTDTQYF.

As regards this clone: Other DNA sequences from this sample encode an identical CDR3 as well. The chain recombines TRBV5-1 with TRBJ2-2; 8 nucleotides align to TRBD1. Germline CDR1 and CDR2: SGHRS and YFSETQ. The junction had 2 bases not matched to a gene; V was cut back by 0 bases and J by 4 bases. The CDR3 length is 15 residues. The chain's CDR3 is CASSLGTGRTGELFF. The CDR3 bases are TGCGCCAGCAGCTTGGGGACAGGGCGCACCGGGGAGCTGTTTTTT.

The V call is TRBV2, the J call TRBJ2-3, with 8 bases lining up with TRBD2. Per germline, CDR1 SNHLY and CDR2 FYNNEI. CDR3 length: 18 amino acids. Germline trimming cut 4 bases from V and 3 bases from J; bases unmatched to any gene: 15. In DNA, the CDR3 is TGTGCCAGCAGTGGCCAGGTGGGGATAGCGGGACATACAGATACGCAGTATTTT. Amino acid sequence: CASSGQVGIAGHTDTQYF.

The V call is TRBV5-1, the J call TRBJ2-1; the match to TRBD2 covers 10 bases. With V trimmed by 1 base and J by 9 bases, 13 bases remained unmatched. The CDR3 consists of 17 residues. Germline values: CDR1 SGHRS, CDR2 YFSETQ. CDR3 nucleotides: TGCGCCAGCAGCTTGCTAGTAGCGGGAGGAAAGGAGGCTGAGCAGTTCTTC. This translates into CASSLLVAGGKEAEQFF.

The chain couples TRBV2 to TRBJ2-7; 7 bases align to TRBD2. Germline assignment: CDR1 SNHLY and CDR2 FYNNEI. The CDR3 loop spans 16 amino acids. Germline trimming cut 1 base from V and 0 bases from J; bases unmatched to any gene: 6. The CDR3 nucleotides read TGTGCCAGCAGTGAAGAGATAGGCGGGAGCTCCTACGAGCAGTACTTC. Its protein is CASSEEIGGSSYEQYF.

The chain employs TRBV7-3 and TRBJ2-2; D is ambiguous. V was cut by 6 bases and J by 3 bases, with 11 bases left in between. CDR1 SGHTA and CDR2 FQGTGA come from the germline V gene. The CDR3 covers 14 residues. The CDR3 DNA sequence: TGTGCCAGCAGTCCCGACGGGTACACCGGGGAGCTGTTTTTT. This sequence encodes CASSPDGYTGELFF.

The chain couples TRBV5-5 to TRBJ2-7; weak D call: TRBD1 (6 bases). The CDR3 is made up of 13 amino acids. Trimming took off 1 base at V and 4 bases at J, with 9 bases between the two ends. The germline V gene has CDR1 SGHKS and CDR2 YYEKEE (reference sequence). The CDR3 DNA follows: TGTGCCAGCAGCTTGCACAGGGCTTACGAGCAGTACTTC. Protein: CASSLHRAYEQYF.

This clone has only a few counts. This chain links TRBV19 with TRBJ1-2, with a tentative D call TRBD1 (6 bases). CDR3 length: 13 amino acids. The germline V gene has CDR1 LNHDA and CDR2 SQIVND (reference sequence). The ends were cut back, 7 bases at V and 2 bases at J, with 11 bases in the middle. CDR3 in amino acids: CASNPGQNYGYTF. The CDR3 region has the DNA TGTGCCAGTAACCCGGGACAAAACTATGGCTACACCTTC.

The chain is built from TRBV24-1 and TRBJ2-2; D perhaps matches TRBD1 (6 bases). Germline V gene lookup returns CDR1 KGHDR and CDR2 SFDVKD. Between the trimmed V and J ends, which lost 9 bases and 0 bases, there was a span of 7 bases. The CDR3 length is 13 residues. CDR3 residues: CATQGSNTGELFF. In nucleotides, the CDR3 is TGTGCCACCCAGGGGTCGAACACCGGGGAGCTGTTTTTT.

J is TRBJ1-2 and V is TRBV15; D is possibly TRBD1 (5 bases). This CDR3 contains 14 residues. Germline CDR1 reads LNHNV; CDR2 reads YYDKDF (reference sequence). V was trimmed by 0 bases and J by 3 bases, leaving 8 bases between them. The CDR3 reads CATSRDPGDYGYTF. For the CDR3, the DNA is TGTGCCACCAGCAGAGATCCGGGGGACTATGGCTACACCTTC.